These 15 T cell receptor beta chains share one sample of origin, sequenced in a study of cytomegalovirus exposure and HLA in healthy donors. Profiled with immunoSEQ multiplex PCR; TCRdb holds only in-frame clones, not every one. The sample lists 120,000 or so clones, roughly 89% seen once, with about 2% in the top ten. Material for sequencing was PBMCs. Source of these receptors: a woman between 18 and 29 years old in good health and CMV-seronegative.

V gene TRBV7-9 combines with J gene TRBJ1-2; maybe TRBD1 (6 bases). The ends were cut back, 5 bases at V and 0 bases at J, with 16 bases in the middle. Germline loops: CDR1 SEHNR, CDR2 FQNEAQ (reference sequence). This CDR3 comprises 16 residues. The CDR3 is CASSGRQGKSNYGYTF. CDR3 nucleotide sequence: TGTGCCAGCAGCGGCCGCCAGGGGAAGTCTAACTATGGCTACACCTTC.

The CDR3 reads CTSSQRPSGTSGSGGGADTQYF. The CDR3 region has the DNA TGCACCAGCAGCCAACGTCCGTCCGGGACTAGCGGGAGTGGCGGTGGGGCAGATACGCAGTATTTT. The chain is built from TRBV1 and TRBJ2-3; the DNA was not compared with TRBD2, the D call given in the table. TRBV1 is a pseudogene locus. This CDR3 has 22 residues.

The rearrangement links TRBV27 to TRBJ1-1; D remains ambiguous. Germline V CDR1 and CDR2: MNHEY, SMNVEV (reference sequence). The V end was cut by 1 base, the J end by 3 bases, with 6 bases between. The CDR3 runs to 13 residues. The CDR3 spells CASSLYGDTEAFF. CDR3 in DNA: TGTGCCAGCAGTTTATATGGAGACACTGAAGCTTTCTTT.

This clone was counted only a few times. CDR3 nucleotide sequence: TGCGCCAGCAGCTCCCTAGCGGGAGTAACCGGGGAGCTGTTTTTT. Translation: CASSSLAGVTGELFF. The genes are TRBV4-1 and TRBJ2-2, with 10 bases lining up with TRBD2. Germline CDR1 reads MGHRA; CDR2 reads YSYEKL. CDR3 size: 15 residues. V shed 5 bases, J shed 5 bases, and the junction held 5 bases outside the gene matches.

The V call is TRBV2, the J call TRBJ1-1; 7 bases line up with TRBD1. The CDR3 extends over 17 amino acids. Germline values: CDR1 SNHLY, CDR2 FYNNEI. J lost 1 base, V lost 4 bases, and 12 bases had no gene match. The CDR3 nucleotides read TGTGCCAGCAGTGCCCCCCTCGAAGGGACAGCGAACACTGAAGCTTTCTTT. Encoded protein: CASSAPLEGTANTEAFF. Full variable domain (rest looked up from reference TRBV2 and TRBJ1-1): EPEVTQTPSHQVTQMGQEVILRCVPISNHLYFYWYRQILGQKVEFLVSFYNNEISEKSEIFDDQFSVERPDGSNFTLKIRSTKLEDSAMYFCASSAPLEGTANTEAFFGQGTRLTVV.

The J gene is TRBJ2-2, the V gene TRBV29-1, with D maybe TRBD2 (5 bases). The V and J ends lost 3 bases and 0 bases respectively, with 11 bases between them. Germline V lookup: CDR1 SQVTM, CDR2 ANQGSEA. The CDR3 is 15 amino acids. The CDR3 nucleotides are TGCAGCGTTGAGGACGGGGTCTCGAACACCGGGGAGCTGTTTTTT. Translation: CSVEDGVSNTGELFF.

The J gene is TRBJ1-1, the V gene TRBV28; D gene unclear. CDR3 length: 12 amino acids. V lost 1 base to trimming and J lost 10 bases, with 10 bases between them. Germline V lookup: CDR1 MDHEN, CDR2 SYDVKM. The CDR3 nucleotides are TGTGCCAGCAGTTTATCCCAGCGGACAGCTTTCTTT. Translated, it gives CASSLSQRTAFF.

This rearrangement joins TRBV4-2 to TRBJ1-2; D not certain. Germline V CDR1 and CDR2: LGHNA, YNFKEQ. The CDR3 is 14 amino acids. Trimming took off 3 bases at V and 8 bases at J, with 16 bases between the two ends. Here the CDR3 reads CASSQEGRAHGYTF. The CDR3 bases are TGTGCCAGCAGCCAGGAGGGCCGCGCCCACGGCTACACCTTC.

In this sample, this clone turned up a few times. The chain links TRBV5-1 to TRBJ1-2; TRBD1 matches 7 bases. Per germline, CDR1 SGHRS and CDR2 YFSETQ. Unmatched junction bases numbered 7, after V lost 4 bases and J lost 4 bases. The CDR3 runs to 14 residues. CDR3 region: CASSRTGNGYGYTF. CDR3 DNA sequence: TGCGCCAGCAGCCGGACAGGTAACGGCTATGGCTACACCTTC.

The CDR3 nucleotides are TGTGCCAGTACCAAAGGAGCGGGACCAGCCTACAATGAGCAGTTCTTC. Translated: CASTKGAGPAYNEQFF. The chain has TRBV19 and TRBJ2-1, with 7 bases matching TRBD2. V lost 7 bases, J lost 2 bases, and 11 bases stayed unmatched. This CDR3 region has 16 residues. Germline CDR1 and CDR2: LNHDA and SQIVND (reference sequence). Complete variable domain (other parts from reference TRBV19 and TRBJ2-1): DGGITQSPKYLFRKEGQNVTLSCEQNLNHDAMYWYRQDPGQGLRLIYYSQIVNDFQKGDIAEGYSVSREKKESFPLTVTSAQKNPTAFYLCASTKGAGPAYNEQFFGPGTRLTVL.

The gene calls are TRBV7-9 and TRBJ2-5, with 8 bases identical to TRBD1. With 2 bases clipped from V and 3 bases from J, the junction kept 14 bases outside the gene matches. Per the germline V gene, CDR1 is SEHNR and CDR2 is FQNEAQ (reference sequence). The CDR3 runs to 18 residues. CDR3 DNA sequence: TGTGCCAGCAGCTTAAAGTCGTTTGGACAGGGAATAGAAGAGACCCAGTACTTC. It yields the protein CASSLKSFGQGIEETQYF.

The gene calls are TRBV13 and TRBJ2-7, with D perhaps TRBD1 (6 bases). Trimming left V 0 bases short and J 4 bases short, with 10 bases between. CDR1 and CDR2 from the germline V gene are PRHDT and FYEKMQ (reference sequence). This CDR3 has 14 residues. The CDR3 sequence: CASSLGGAGYEQYF. The CDR3, as DNA: TGTGCCAGCAGCTTAGGGGGGGCTGGGTACGAGCAGTACTTC.

V gene TRBV30 combines with J gene TRBJ2-2; 10 bases are shared with TRBD2. The V gene's germline CDR1 is GTSNPN and CDR2 SVGIG (reference sequence). Unmatched junction bases numbered 3, after V lost 4 bases and J lost 7 bases. CDR3 length equals 13 residues. CDR3 sequence (DNA): TGTGCCTGGACTAGCGGGAGCGGCGGGGAGCTGTTTTTT. Translating gives CAWTSGSGGELFF.

The chain couples TRBV29-1 to TRBJ1-1, with TRBD1 matching over 11 bases. This CDR3 has 18 amino acids. The junction had 14 bases not matched to a gene; V was cut back by 2 bases and J by 3 bases. Germline CDR1 is SQVTM and CDR2 is ANQGSEA. The CDR3 region is CSVELGQGATFWDTEAFF. In DNA form, the CDR3 reads TGCAGCGTTGAATTAGGACAGGGGGCGACGTTTTGGGACACTGAAGCTTTCTTT. The full variable domain, in which reference TRBV29-1 and TRBJ1-1 provide the parts outside the CDR3, is SAVISQKPSRDICQRGTSLTIQCQVDSQVTMMFWYRQQPGQSLTLIATANQGSEATYESGFVIDKFPISRPNLTFSTLTVSNMSPEDSSIYLCSVELGQGATFWDTEAFFGQGTRLTVV.

This clone was seen a handful of times. This rearrangement joins TRBV7-9 to TRBJ2-7, with no clear D. The CDR3 runs 9 residues. Trimming cost V 7 bases and J 7 bases, with 5 bases left between them. CDR1 and CDR2 from the germline V gene are SEHNR and FQNEAQ (reference sequence). The CDR3 reads CASTPEQYF. CDR3 bases: TGTGCCAGCACCCCAGAGCAGTACTTC.